Listed below are T cell receptor beta chains from one sample, sequenced in a study of CD8+ T cells in alopecia areata. TCRdb keeps only in-frame clones here, not all; method: immunoSEQ multiplex PCR. The sample comprises roughly 200,000 clones, almost 65% of which are singletons, and 1.5% to 2% rests with the top ten. Source: CD4+ T cells sorted from blood, taken at week 0. These receptors all come from a human donor with alopecia areata. CDR3s include the opening cysteine and the closing phenylalanine or tryptophan. A D gene is named only where the DNA matches it firmly. Size is omitted from some rows. Given values are once, few, many or a class for expanded clones.

V,D,J,size,DNA,CDR3
TRBV5-1,TRBD1,TRBJ1-2,-,TGCGCCAGCAGCTTAAACAACGGACAGGGTAGCTACACCTTC,CASSLNNGQGSYTF
TRBV7-8,-,TRBJ2-7,-,TGTGCCAGCAGCTTAGTTAGCCAGGGGCCCTACGAGCAGTACTTC,CASSLVSQGPYEQYF
TRBV9,TRBD1,TRBJ2-7,-,TGTGCCAGCAGCCTAAGGGACAGGGCGAGCGAGCAGTACTTC,CASSLRDRASEQYF
TRBV29-1,TRBD2,TRBJ2-3,-,TGCAGCGCTGGGACTAGCGGGGGAGGGGGTACGCAGTATTTT,CSAGTSGGGGTQYF
TRBV15,-,TRBJ1-1,-,TGTGCCAGGAGGAACACTGAAGCTTTCTTT,CARRNTEAFF
TRBV7-2,TRBD2,TRBJ2-7,-,TGTGCCAGCAGCTCACGGAGCGGGGGGGGCTACGAGCAGTACTTC,CASSSRSGGGYEQYF
TRBV12-5,-,TRBJ1-3,-,TGTGCTAGTGGAGCGGACGCTGCCATATATTTT,CASGADAAIYF
TRBV2,-,TRBJ2-1,-,TGTGCCAGCAGTGTTCCAGTCAACTCCTACAATGAGCAGTTCTTC,CASSVPVNSYNEQFF
TRBV23-1,-,TRBJ2-2,-,TGCGCCAGCAGTCAATCGTGCCGAAAGAACACCGGGGAGCTGTTTTTT,CASSQSCRKNTGELFF
TRBV15,TRBD2,TRBJ2-4,-,TGTGCCACCAGCAGAGCCGGGACTAGAAACATTCAGTACTTC,CATSRAGTRNIQYF
TRBV29-1,-,TRBJ2-7,-,TGCAGCGCCGCCGAAGGGGCAGCTTACTACGAGCAGTACTTC,CSAAEGAAYYEQYF
TRBV30,TRBD1,TRBJ1-1,once,TGTGCCTGGAATGACAGGGGGCTTGAAGCTTTCTTT,CAWNDRGLEAFF
TRBV10-3,-,TRBJ1-2,few,TGTGCCATCAGTGAGCCAGGAATGGGCGGCTACACCTTC,CAISEPGMGGYTF
TRBV29-1,TRBD1,TRBJ2-7,few,TGCAGCGTAGGGGGCGGCTACGAGCAGTACTTC,CSVGGGYEQYF
TRBV30,-,TRBJ2-1,-,TGTGCCTGGAGTGTACCGACTTTGGTTTACAATGAGCAGTTCTTC,CAWSVPTLVYNEQFF
TRBV30,TRBD1,TRBJ1-5,-,TGTGCCTGGAGTCTGGAGGACAGGGGGATCCATTTT,CAWSLEDRGIHF
TRBV18,-,TRBJ2-3,-,TGTGCCAGCTCACCGGTCACAGGCACAGATACGCAGTATTTT,CASSPVTGTDTQYF
TRBV29-1,TRBD2,TRBJ2-3,-,TGCAGCGTTGGGGACTATGGTACGCAGTATTTT,CSVGDYGTQYF
TRBV12-5,-,TRBJ1-1,-,TGTGCTAGTGGTTTGGTACCGGGCGGGAACACTGAAGCTTTCTTT,CASGLVPGGNTEAFF
TRBV7-2,-,TRBJ2-3,few,TGTGCCAGCAGCTTCTCCGGGACCAAAGGGGATACGCAGTATTTT,CASSFSGTKGDTQYF
TRBV4-1,-,TRBJ2-7,-,TGCGCCAGCAGCCTCTACTCAGACGAGCAGTACTTC,CASSLYSDEQYF
TRBV2,TRBD2,TRBJ2-1,-,TGTGCCAGCATTACTAGCGGGGCCCCGGGGAATGAGCAGTTCTTC,CASITSGAPGNEQFF
TRBV29-1,-,TRBJ1-1,-,TGCAGCGTGGGGGCAGGGACTAATATGAACACTGAAGCTTTCTTT,CSVGAGTNMNTEAFF
TRBV5-1,TRBD1,TRBJ2-7,once,TGCGCCAGCAGCTGGGGACAGGGAAAGGCCTACGAGCAGTACTTC,CASSWGQGKAYEQYF
TRBV5-1,TRBD1,TRBJ1-2,-,TGCGCCAGCAGCTCCGGACAGGGCGGTTACACCTTC,CASSSGQGGYTF
TRBV4-3,-,TRBJ2-1,-,TGCGCCAGCAGCCAAGAGGGGCGGAGCTCCTACAATGAGCAGTTCTTC,CASSQEGRSSYNEQFF
TRBV7-2,-,TRBJ2-5,once,TGTGCCAGCAGCTTAAGGCCACACGTGGCAGAGACCCAGTACTTC,CASSLRPHVAETQYF
TRBV2,TRBD1,TRBJ1-6,-,TGTGCCAGCAGTGAGGGACAGGGATGGTCACCCCTCCACTTT,CASSEGQGWSPLHF
TRBV10-2,TRBD1,TRBJ2-1,few,TGCGCCAGCAGGATACAGGGGGACTACAATGAGCAGTTCTTC,CASRIQGDYNEQFF
TRBV30,-,TRBJ1-2,-,TGTGCCTGGAAAGGTATTGGCGACTATGGCTACACCTTC,CAWKGIGDYGYTF
TRBV30,TRBD1,TRBJ1-1,-,TGTGCCGGACAACAGGGGTTAGCCACTAGCCCCCAATTT,CAGQQGLATSPQF
TRBV5-1,-,TRBJ2-1,few,TGCGCCAGCAGCTTGGAAGTCGCAGGGAATGAGCAGTTCTTC,CASSLEVAGNEQFF
TRBV4-3,-,TRBJ2-6,few,TGCGCCAGCAGCCAAGATTTCCAGACTGGGGCCAACGTCCTGACTTTC,CASSQDFQTGANVLTF
TRBV5-6,-,TRBJ2-7,-,TGTGCCAGCAGCCTTGTGTCGGCAGTCAACTCCTACGAGCAGTACTTC,CASSLVSAVNSYEQYF
TRBV29-1,-,TRBJ1-1,few,TGCAGCGTAGTGTCTCCCGCCCAGGGCCCTGAAGCTTTCTTT,CSVVSPAQGPEAFF
TRBV27,-,TRBJ2-7,-,TGTGCCAGCAGTTTCAGGGACTCCACCGAGCAGTACTTC,CASSFRDSTEQYF
TRBV25-1,-,TRBJ1-2,-,TGTGCCAGCAGTGATTACGATTTTGGCTACACCTTC,CASSDYDFGYTF
TRBV5-1,-,TRBJ2-2,-,TGCGCCAGCAGCTTAACCACCTCATCCCCCGGGGAGCTGTTTTTT,CASSLTTSSPGELFF
TRBV5-1,-,TRBJ2-3,-,TGCGCCAGCAGCTTGGATGGGACTAGCACAGATACGCAGTATTTT,CASSLDGTSTDTQYF
TRBV30,-,TRBJ2-1,-,TGTGCCTGGAGTGTACTTGGGTTTTACAATGAGCAGTTCTTC,CAWSVLGFYNEQFF
TRBV7-3,TRBD1,TRBJ2-4,-,TGTGCCAGCTCCCCTACCGACAGGGGAATCGGCAAAAACATTCAGTACTTC,CASSPTDRGIGKNIQYF
TRBV15,TRBD1,TRBJ1-5,-,TGTGCCACCAGCAGGGACAGGGGGCTCAGCCAGCCCCAGCATTTT,CATSRDRGLSQPQHF
TRBV2,-,TRBJ2-1,-,TGTGCCAGCAGTCATCGATTCACTAGCAGCGCCTACAATGAGCAGTTCTTC,CASSHRFTSSAYNEQFF
TRBV23-1,-,TRBJ1-6,-,TGCGCCAGCAGTCATGGGGGTTCCTATAATTCACCCCTCCACTTT,CASSHGGSYNSPLHF
TRBV9,-,TRBJ1-5,-,TGTGCCAGCAGCGTAGGGGATAAAAGGGGGCAGCCCCAGCATTTT,CASSVGDKRGQPQHF